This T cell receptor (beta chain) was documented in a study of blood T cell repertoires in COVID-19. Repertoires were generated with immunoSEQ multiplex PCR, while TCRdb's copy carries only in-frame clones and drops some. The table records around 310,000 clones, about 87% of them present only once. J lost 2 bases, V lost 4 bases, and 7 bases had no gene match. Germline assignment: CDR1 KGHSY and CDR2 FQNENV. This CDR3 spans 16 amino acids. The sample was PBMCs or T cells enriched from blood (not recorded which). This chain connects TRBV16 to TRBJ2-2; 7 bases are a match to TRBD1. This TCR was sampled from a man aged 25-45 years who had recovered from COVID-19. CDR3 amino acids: CASSRLGQVNTGELFF. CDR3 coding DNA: TGTGCCAGCAGCCGGTTAGGACAGGTTAACACCGGGGAGCTGTTTTTT.